This T cell receptor (beta chain) was found in a study of cytomegalovirus exposure and HLA in healthy donors. Researchers ran the PCR with 60 Vbeta and 13 Jbeta primers. The repertoire was sequenced with immunoSEQ multiplex PCR; TCRdb's copy has only in-frame clones and lacks some. The sample carries tens of thousands of clones, 65% to 70% recorded once. V was cut by 5 bases and J by 11 bases, with 18 bases left in between. This CDR3 comprises 13 residues. Germline assignment: CDR1 SEHNR and CDR2 FQNEAQ (reference sequence). The receptor was derived from a woman in her 30s in good health and CMV-seronegative. Specimen: PBMCs. This sequence joins TRBV7-9 and TRBJ1-1; D may be TRBD1 (5 bases). DNA for the CDR3: TGTGCCAGCAGCATTAGCGGCGACAGTGGGGCTTTCTTT. Protein: CASSISGDSGAFF.